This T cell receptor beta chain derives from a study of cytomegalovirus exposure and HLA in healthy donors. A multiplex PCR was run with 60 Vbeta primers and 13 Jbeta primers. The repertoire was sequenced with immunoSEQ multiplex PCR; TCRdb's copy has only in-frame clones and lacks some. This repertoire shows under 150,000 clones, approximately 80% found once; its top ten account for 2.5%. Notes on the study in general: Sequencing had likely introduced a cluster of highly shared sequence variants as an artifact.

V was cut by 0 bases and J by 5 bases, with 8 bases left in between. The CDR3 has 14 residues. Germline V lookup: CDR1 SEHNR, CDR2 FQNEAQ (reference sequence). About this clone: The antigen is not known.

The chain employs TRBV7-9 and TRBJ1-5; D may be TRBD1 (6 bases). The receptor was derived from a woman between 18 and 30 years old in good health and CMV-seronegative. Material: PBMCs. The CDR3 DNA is TGTGCCAGCAGCTTAGCAGGGGGTGATCAGCCCCAGCATTTT. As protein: CASSLAGGDQPQHF.